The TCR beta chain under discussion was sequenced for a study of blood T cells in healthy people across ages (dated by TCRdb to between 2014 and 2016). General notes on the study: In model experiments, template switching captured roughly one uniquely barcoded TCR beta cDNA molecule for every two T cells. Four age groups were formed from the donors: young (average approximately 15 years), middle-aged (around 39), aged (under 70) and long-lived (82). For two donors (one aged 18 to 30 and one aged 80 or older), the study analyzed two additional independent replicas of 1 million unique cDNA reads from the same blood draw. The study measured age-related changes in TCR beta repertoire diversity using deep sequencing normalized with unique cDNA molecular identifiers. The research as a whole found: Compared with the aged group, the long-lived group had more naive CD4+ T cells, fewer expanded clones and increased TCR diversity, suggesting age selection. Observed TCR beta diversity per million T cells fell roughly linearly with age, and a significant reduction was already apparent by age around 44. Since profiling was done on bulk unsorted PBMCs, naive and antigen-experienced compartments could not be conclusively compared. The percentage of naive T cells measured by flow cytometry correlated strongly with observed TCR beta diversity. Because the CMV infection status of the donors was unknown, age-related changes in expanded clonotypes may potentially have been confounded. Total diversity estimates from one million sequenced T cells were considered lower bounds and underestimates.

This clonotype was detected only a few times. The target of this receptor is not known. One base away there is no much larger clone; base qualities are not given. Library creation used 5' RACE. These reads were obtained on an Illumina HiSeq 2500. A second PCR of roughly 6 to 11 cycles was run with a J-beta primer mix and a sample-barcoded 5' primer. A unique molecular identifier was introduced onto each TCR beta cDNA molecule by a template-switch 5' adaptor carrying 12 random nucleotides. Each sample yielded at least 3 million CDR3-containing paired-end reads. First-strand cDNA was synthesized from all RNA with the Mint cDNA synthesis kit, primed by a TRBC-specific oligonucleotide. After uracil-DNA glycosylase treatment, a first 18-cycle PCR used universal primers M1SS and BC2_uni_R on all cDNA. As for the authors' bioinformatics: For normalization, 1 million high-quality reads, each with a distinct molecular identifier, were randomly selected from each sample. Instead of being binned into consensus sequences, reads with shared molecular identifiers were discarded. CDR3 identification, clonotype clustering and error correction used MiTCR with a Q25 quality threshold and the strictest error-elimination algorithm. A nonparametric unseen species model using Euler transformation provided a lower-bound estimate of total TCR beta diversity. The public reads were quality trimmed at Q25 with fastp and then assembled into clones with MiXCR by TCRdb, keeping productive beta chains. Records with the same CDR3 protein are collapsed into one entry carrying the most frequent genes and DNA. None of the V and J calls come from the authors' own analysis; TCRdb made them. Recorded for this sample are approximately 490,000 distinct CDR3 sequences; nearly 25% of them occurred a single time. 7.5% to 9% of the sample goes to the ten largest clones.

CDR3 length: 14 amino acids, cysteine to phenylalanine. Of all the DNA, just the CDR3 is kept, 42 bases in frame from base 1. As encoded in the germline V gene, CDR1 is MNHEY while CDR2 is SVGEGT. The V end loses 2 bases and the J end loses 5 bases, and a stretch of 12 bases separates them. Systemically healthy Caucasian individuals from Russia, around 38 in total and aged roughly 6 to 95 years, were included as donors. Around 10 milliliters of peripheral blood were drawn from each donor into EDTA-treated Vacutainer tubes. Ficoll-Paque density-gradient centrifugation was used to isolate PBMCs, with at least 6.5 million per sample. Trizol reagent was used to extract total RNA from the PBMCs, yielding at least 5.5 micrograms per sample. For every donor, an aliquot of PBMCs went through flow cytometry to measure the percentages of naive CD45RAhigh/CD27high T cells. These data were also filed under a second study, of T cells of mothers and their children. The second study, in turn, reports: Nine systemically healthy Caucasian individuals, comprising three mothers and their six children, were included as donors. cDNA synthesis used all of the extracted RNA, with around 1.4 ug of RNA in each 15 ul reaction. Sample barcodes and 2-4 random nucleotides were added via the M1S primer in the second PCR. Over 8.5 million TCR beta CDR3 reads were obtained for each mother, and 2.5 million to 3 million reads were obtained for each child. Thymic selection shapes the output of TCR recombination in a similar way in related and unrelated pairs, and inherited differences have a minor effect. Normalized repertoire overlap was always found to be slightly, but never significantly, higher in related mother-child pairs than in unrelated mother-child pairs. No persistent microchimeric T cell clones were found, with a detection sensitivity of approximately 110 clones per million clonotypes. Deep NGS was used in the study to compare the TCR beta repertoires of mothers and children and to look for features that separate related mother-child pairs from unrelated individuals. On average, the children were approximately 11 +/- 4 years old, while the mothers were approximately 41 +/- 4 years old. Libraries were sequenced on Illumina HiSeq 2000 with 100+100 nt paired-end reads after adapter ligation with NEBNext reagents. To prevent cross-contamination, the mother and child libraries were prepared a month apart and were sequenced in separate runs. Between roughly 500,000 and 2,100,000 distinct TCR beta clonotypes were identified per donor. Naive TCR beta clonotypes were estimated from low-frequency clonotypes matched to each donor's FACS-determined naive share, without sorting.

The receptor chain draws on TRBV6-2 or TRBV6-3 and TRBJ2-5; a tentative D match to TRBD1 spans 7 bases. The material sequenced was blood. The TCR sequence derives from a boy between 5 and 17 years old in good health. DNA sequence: TGTGCCAGCAGTTACGGAGCAGGGGGGGAGACCCAGTACTTC. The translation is CASSYGAGGETQYF.